Shown below are 19 T cell receptor beta chains from a single sample sequenced in a study of blood T cell repertoires in COVID-19. Libraries were prepared by immunoSEQ multiplex PCR; TCRdb keeps only in-frame clonotypes and omits some of them. The table lists 150,000 to 200,000 clones, more than 75% of them singletons. The sequenced sample consisted of peripheral blood. Receptors originate from a human donor in a cohort sampled during active COVID-19.

The gene calls are TRBV6-5 and TRBJ2-3; 7 nucleotides match TRBD1. The CDR3 sequence is 12 residues long. The ends lost 6 bases at V and 4 bases at J; junction bases unmatched: 1. Germline CDR1 MNHEY, CDR2 SVGAGI. The CDR3 coding sequence is TGTGCCAGCAGGACAGGGTCAGATACGCAGTATTTT. Protein sequence: CASRTGSDTQYF.

The chain combines TRBV6-6 with TRBJ1-3; 7 bases match TRBD1. CDR3 size: 14 residues. Germline V lookup: CDR1 MNHNY, CDR2 SVGAGI (reference sequence). The V and J ends lost 7 bases and 4 bases, in that order; junction bases with no gene match: 7. The CDR3 DNA follows: TGTGCCAGCAACGCCCCAGGGGGAGGAAACACCATATATTTT. Its protein product is CASNAPGGGNTIYF.

V gene TRBV18 combines with J gene TRBJ2-7; D remains ambiguous. V shed 4 bases and J shed 0 bases, with 10 bases lying between them. The CDR3 is made up of 14 amino acids. Looked up from germline, CDR1 is KGHSH and CDR2 is LQKENI. The DNA for the CDR3 is TGTGCCAGCTCACAAGCAGGCGCCTCCTACGAGCAGTACTTC. Protein: CASSQAGASYEQYF.

The chain is built from TRBV5-4 and TRBJ2-5, with 13 nucleotides matching TRBD2. There are 16 residues in the CDR3. The germline gives CDR1 SGHNT, CDR2 YYREEE (reference sequence). The V and J ends lost 4 bases and 1 base, in that order; junction bases with no gene match: 4. CDR3 residues: CASSPRLAGGQETQYF. CDR3 DNA sequence: TGTGCCAGCAGCCCCAGACTAGCGGGGGGCCAAGAGACCCAGTACTTC.

The V call is TRBV4-2, the J call TRBJ2-5, with TRBD1 matching 8 bases. J gave up 5 bases and V 4 bases, and 9 bases lay outside the gene matches. The CDR3 runs 15 residues. Germline V gene lookup returns CDR1 LGHNA and CDR2 YNFKEQ. CDR3 sequence: CASSRMGTGGETQYF. In nucleotides, the CDR3 is TGTGCCAGCAGCCGGATGGGGACAGGAGGGGAGACCCAGTACTTC.

About this clone itself: Other DNA sequences within the sample encode an identical CDR3. The chain couples TRBV5-1 to TRBJ2-5; D gene ambiguous. CDR3 length equals 14 residues. Germline V gives CDR1 SGHRS, CDR2 YFSETQ. Trimming stripped 0 bases from V and 1 base from J, with 7 bases between. The CDR3 bases are TGCGCCAGCAGCTTGGGACAAATCCAAGAGACCCAGTACTTC. Its translation is CASSLGQIQETQYF.

The V and J genes are TRBV7-8 and TRBJ1-4; the D gene is possibly TRBD1 (6 bases). Germline loops: CDR1 SGHVS, CDR2 FQNEAQ. This CDR3 contains 17 residues. The germline V and J ends were trimmed by 5 bases and 0 bases, with 16 bases remaining between them. CDR3 amino acids: CASSQAGGLTTNEKLFF. The CDR3 DNA sequence: TGTGCCAGCAGCCAAGCCGGGGGGCTGACAACTAATGAAAAACTGTTTTTT.

V is TRBV18 and J is TRBJ2-1; weak D call: TRBD2 (5 bases). CDR1 and CDR2 from the germline V gene are KGHSH and LQKENI. The CDR3 totals 12 residues. With 5 bases removed from V and 9 bases from J, the gap between germline ends came to 11 bases. The CDR3 spells CASSATGFEQFF. In DNA, the CDR3 is TGTGCCAGCTCAGCGACGGGGTTTGAGCAGTTCTTC.

The sample holds one count of this clone. The chain uses TRBV23-1 and TRBJ1-2; D remains ambiguous. TRBV23-1 is classed as an ORF, of uncertain function. V was clipped by 3 bases and J by 2 bases, with 7 bases between them. The CDR3 is made up of 13 amino acids. The CDR3 here is CASSQRENYGYTF. CDR3 in DNA: TGCGCCAGCAGTCAGCGGGAGAACTATGGCTACACCTTC.

The gene calls are TRBV11-2 and TRBJ1-6, with D possibly being TRBD1 (5 bases). V dropped 7 bases and J dropped 4 bases, with 11 bases sitting between them. Germline-derived CDR1 and CDR2 are SGHAT and FQNNGV. There are 14 residues in the CDR3. The CDR3 protein is CASNLGGYNSPLHF. In DNA, the CDR3 is TGTGCCAGCAACCTGGGGGGATATAATTCACCCCTCCACTTT.

The rearrangement uses TRBV7-9 and TRBJ1-4, with TRBD1 identical over 7 bases. The CDR3 is 13 amino acids. Trimming cost V 9 bases and J 7 bases; bases outside gene matches: 8. Germline V gives CDR1 SEHNR, CDR2 FQNEAQ (reference sequence). The CDR3 protein is CASQQGRFEKLFF. As DNA, the CDR3 is TGTGCCAGTCAACAGGGGCGCTTTGAAAAACTGTTTTTT.

This chain uses TRBV30 with TRBJ1-5, with D possibly TRBD1 on 5 matching bases. The CDR3 is 14 residues long. In germline, CDR1 is GTSNPN, CDR2 SVGIG (reference sequence). V dropped 4 bases and J dropped 2 bases, with 12 bases sitting between them. CDR3 region: CAWNTGDGNQPQHF. The CDR3 coding sequence is TGTGCCTGGAATACGGGGGACGGCAATCAGCCCCAGCATTTT.

V is TRBV12-1 and J is TRBJ2-7; TRBD2 is taken as the D call from the table, unchecked against the DNA. TRBV12-1 is a known pseudogene. There are 17 residues in the CDR3. The CDR3 coding sequence is TGTGCCAGCAGCTCCCCTTCTTGCGGGAGAATAAGCGACGAGCAGTACTTC. As protein: CASSSPSCGRISDEQYF.

V gene TRBV12-3 or TRBV12-4 combines with J gene TRBJ2-7; 7 bases fit TRBD1. The CDR3 has 12 amino acids. V shed 6 bases and J 5 bases; nucleotides not matched to a gene: 4. DNA for the CDR3: TGTGCCAGCAGGGAGGACAGGCACGAGCAGTACTTC. This translates into CASREDRHEQYF.

J is TRBJ2-7 and V is TRBV18; perhaps TRBD1 as D (5 bases). The length of the CDR3 is 14 residues. Germline lookup yields CDR1 KGHSH and CDR2 LQKENI. The V end lost 3 bases, the J end lost 10 bases, and 19 bases lay between the germline ends. This CDR3 is CASSPSLDSEEQYF. CDR3 bases: TGTGCCAGCTCACCCAGCCTAGACAGTGAGGAACAGTACTTC.

This chain uses TRBV19 with TRBJ2-7; no clear D. CDR1 and CDR2 (germline): LNHDA, SQIVND (reference sequence). The V end was cut by 1 base, the J end by 0 bases, with 7 bases between. CDR3 length: 14 residues. The DNA for the CDR3 is TGTGCCAGTAGTATAGTGTACACCTCCTACGAGCAGTACTTC. This sequence encodes CASSIVYTSYEQYF.

The CDR3, as DNA: TGCGCCAGCAGCCAAGATGGTTCGGGGGGGACCAAAAACATTCAGTACTTC. Its protein product is CASSQDGSGGTKNIQYF. The chain recombines TRBV4-3 with TRBJ2-4; 8 bases line up with TRBD2. CDR3 length: 17 residues. V dropped 0 bases and J dropped 2; count of bases not matched to a gene: 6. Germline CDR1 LGHNA, CDR2 YSLEER.

The chain carries TRBV2 and TRBJ1-5; D perhaps matches TRBD1 (5 bases). V was pared by 6 bases and J by 6 bases, with 18 bases between. The V gene's germline CDR1 is SNHLY and CDR2 FYNNEI. The CDR3 sequence is 15 residues long. This chain's CDR3 is CASSEEGAGVQPQHF. CDR3 coding DNA: TGTGCCAGCAGCGAGGAAGGGGCTGGGGTTCAGCCCCAGCATTTT.

This chain links TRBV11-1 with TRBJ2-1; 7 positions match TRBD2. CDR1 is SGHAT, CDR2 FQDESV, per germline (reference sequence). The J segment lost 5 bases and the V segment lost 0 bases, leaving 4 bases of the junction unmatched. The CDR3 consists of 15 residues. The CDR3 is CASSLASGNNNEQFF. The CDR3 nucleotides are TGTGCCAGCAGCTTAGCCAGCGGGAACAACAATGAGCAGTTCTTC.